Following are 6 T cell receptor beta chains from one sample sequenced in a study of graft-versus-host responses after intestinal transplantation. Some clones are missing from TCRdb's copy, which holds only in-frame ones; the method was immunoSEQ multiplex PCR. Of fewer than 150,000 clones listed, 90% to 95% are singletons. What these receptors recognize is not known. Here the sequenced sample was unstimulated CD4+ T cells sorted from spleen or lymph node cells, taken before intestinal transplant. Receptors were obtained from a human donor who received an intestinal transplant.

This chain connects TRBV7-9 to TRBJ1-3, with TRBD1 as a possible D gene (5 bases). Trimming left V 3 bases short and J 2 bases short, with 8 bases between. The CDR3 has 14 amino acids. CDR1 is SEHNR, CDR2 FQNEAQ, per germline (reference sequence). In nucleotides, the CDR3 is TGTGCCAGCAGCTTGGCAGGGACTGGAAACACCATATATTTT. It translates to CASSLAGTGNTIYF.

J is TRBJ2-5 and V is TRBV5-6; 7 bases match TRBD2. The germline gives CDR1 SGHDT, CDR2 YYEEEE. The CDR3 has 14 residues. After removal of 0 bases from V and 3 bases from J, the junction contained 2 bases not matched to a gene. The CDR3: CASSLAGRKETQYF. The CDR3 region has the DNA TGTGCCAGCAGCTTGGCCGGGAGGAAAGAGACCCAGTACTTC. Full variable domain (outside the CDR3, taken from reference TRBV5-6 and TRBJ2-5): DAGVTQSPTHLIKTRGQQVTLRCSPKSGHDTVSWYQQALGQGPQFIFQYYEEEERQRGNFPDRFSGHQFPNYSSELNVNALLLGDSALYLCASSLAGRKETQYFGPGTRLLVL.

The V and J genes are TRBV5-4 and TRBJ2-3, with 8 bases fitting TRBD1. The CDR3 sequence is 15 residues long. V shed 4 bases, J shed 2 bases, and the junction held 6 bases outside the gene matches. CDR1 and CDR2 from the germline V gene are SGHNT and YYREEE (reference sequence). CDR3 in amino acids: CASSIRQGFTDTQYF. DNA of the CDR3: TGTGCCAGCAGCATCCGACAGGGGTTCACAGATACGCAGTATTTT.

The gene calls are TRBV5-1 and TRBJ1-1, with no clear D. The CDR3 covers 12 residues. Germline-derived CDR1 and CDR2 are SGHRS and YFSETQ. The V gene lost 7 bases and the J gene lost 3 bases, with 10 bases spanning the gap. The chain's CDR3 is CASSSDHTEAFF. The DNA of the CDR3 is TGCGCCAGCTCGTCGGATCACACTGAAGCTTTCTTT.

V usage is TRBV2 and J usage is TRBJ2-7; D may match TRBD1 or TRBD2 (5 bases each). This CDR3 comprises 13 residues. The ends were cut back, 6 bases at V and 4 bases at J, with 13 bases in the middle. Per germline, CDR1 SNHLY and CDR2 FYNNEI. DNA of the CDR3: TGTGCCAGCAGCCCAGGTGGGGGTTACGAGCAGTACTTC. Its protein product is CASSPGGGYEQYF.

About this clone itself: Within the sample, other DNA sequences also encode this same CDR3. J is TRBJ1-1 and V is TRBV5-1; D possibly corresponds to TRBD1 (6 bases). Germline V CDR1 and CDR2: SGHRS, YFSETQ. The CDR3 totals 13 residues. Deletions cut 0 bases from V and 5 bases from J, with 8 bases between. In DNA form, the CDR3 reads TGCGCCAGCAGCTTGGGAGGGGGGACTGAAGCTTTCTTT. The encoded protein is CASSLGGGTEAFF.